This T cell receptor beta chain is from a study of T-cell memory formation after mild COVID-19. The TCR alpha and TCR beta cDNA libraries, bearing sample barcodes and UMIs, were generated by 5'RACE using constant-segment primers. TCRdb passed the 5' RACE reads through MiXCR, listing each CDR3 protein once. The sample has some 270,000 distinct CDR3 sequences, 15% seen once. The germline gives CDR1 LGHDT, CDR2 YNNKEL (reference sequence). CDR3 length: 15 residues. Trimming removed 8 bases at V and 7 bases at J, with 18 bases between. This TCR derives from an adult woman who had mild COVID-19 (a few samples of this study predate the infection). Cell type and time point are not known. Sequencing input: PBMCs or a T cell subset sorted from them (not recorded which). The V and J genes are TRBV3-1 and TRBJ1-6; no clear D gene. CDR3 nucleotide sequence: TGTGCCAGCCGACCCCGGGGTATGCAGAATTCACCCCTCCACTTT. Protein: CASRPRGMQNSPLHF.